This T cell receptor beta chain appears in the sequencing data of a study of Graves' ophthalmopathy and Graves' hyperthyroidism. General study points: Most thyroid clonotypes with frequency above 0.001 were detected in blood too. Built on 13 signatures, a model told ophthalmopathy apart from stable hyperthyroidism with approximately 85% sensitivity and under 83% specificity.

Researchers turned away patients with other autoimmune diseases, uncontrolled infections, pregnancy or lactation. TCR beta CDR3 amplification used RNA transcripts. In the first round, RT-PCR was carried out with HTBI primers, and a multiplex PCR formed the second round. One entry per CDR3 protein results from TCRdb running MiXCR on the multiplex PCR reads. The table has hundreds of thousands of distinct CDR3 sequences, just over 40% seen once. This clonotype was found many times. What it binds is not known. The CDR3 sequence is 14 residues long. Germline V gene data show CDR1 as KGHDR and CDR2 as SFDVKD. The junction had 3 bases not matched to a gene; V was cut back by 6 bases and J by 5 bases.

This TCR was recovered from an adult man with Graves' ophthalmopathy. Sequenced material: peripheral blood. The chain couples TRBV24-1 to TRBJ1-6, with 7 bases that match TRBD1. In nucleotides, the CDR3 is TGTGCCACCAGTACCGGGACAGATAATTCACCCCTCCACTTT. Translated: CATSTGTDNSPLHF.